This T cell receptor beta chain is drawn from a study of monozygotic twins with inflammatory bowel disease (dated by TCRdb to about 2019). General notes on the study: The full study comprised 28 monozygotic twin pairs: nine German pairs (four IBD-concordant, five IBD-discordant) and 19 IBD-discordant Danish pairs. Each individual had, on average, about 151 000 unique TCRalpha sequences and 181 000 unique TCRbeta sequences available for analysis. The search for disease-associated traits relied mainly on comparing IBD patients with their genetically identical healthy co-twins within discordant pairs. What the work shows at the level of the full study, not this receptor alone: IBD patients had lower TCRbeta repertoire diversity, measured by the inverse Simpson index, than their healthy co-twins. No difference in repertoire similarity was observed between concordant and discordant twins, possibly owing to limited statistical power. No single strong signal or clonotype linked to IBD turned up in the results, so the idea that one exists was not supported. The analysis was unable to tell different T cell subtypes apart. Background noise and inter-individual variability may have been introduced into the repertoires by the differing immunosuppressive treatments among patients. Fewer clonotypes were shared with other individuals by IBD patients than by healthy twins, most markedly in patients showing signs of disease activity.

From each donor, a roughly 2.6 ml peripheral blood sample was collected into PAXgene tubes and stored at -80 degrees C. Without any T cell sorting, total RNA was extracted from whole blood using the PAXgene blood miRNA kit on an automated QIAcube. Peripheral blood from monozygotic twin pairs, either concordant or discordant for inflammatory bowel disease, underwent deep TCRalpha and TCRbeta repertoire profiling that used unique molecular barcoding. Smoking habits were recorded for all twin pairs, and each individual was classified as a current, former or never smoker. Comments on this clonotype: Its antigen is not yet known.

Libraries were constructed by 5' RACE. For each TCR library, 3,500 to 4,000 ng of total RNA was used. cDNA was synthesized with SMARTScribe reverse transcriptase in eight separate reactions per sample. During cDNA synthesis, template switching introduced unique molecular identifiers that contained a 6-nucleotide sample barcode. Two nested PCRs of around 15 and 10 cycles amplified the TCRalpha and TCRbeta cDNA, and bead purification followed each PCR. Before amplification, the cDNA was both treated with uracil DNA-glycosylase and purified with the QIAquick PCR purification kit. In the second PCR, Illumina TruSeq-compatible adapters and sample-specific barcodes were added. TapeStation and Qubit were used to check library quality and concentration, and 5 to 5.5 ng of each library was pooled. Pooled libraries were sequenced on an Illumina HiSeq2500 single-index Rapid Run with 2 x 100 bp reads and custom sequencing primers. Turning to the authors' computational methods: UMI-based consensus assembly with MiGEC version 1.2.6 was used to correct PCR and sequencing errors. MiXCR version 2.1.1 was used to carry out V(D)J alignment, clonotype assembly and CDR3 extraction. Gene usage, clonotype sharing and MAIT/NKT TCR abundance were normalised by analysing the top 1000, 10 000 and 20 000 clonotypes per sample. After downsampling to 27 000 UMIs, diversity was calculated as the inverse Simpson index using the vegan R package. Paired Mann-Whitney U tests were applied to discordant twin pairs, and Benjamini-Hochberg correction was used for multiple testing. TCRdb reanalyzed the reads, keeping one entry per CDR3 protein sequence and omitting DNA. V and J calls and clone size were set by TCRdb, not the authors. This sample's listing comprises 200,000 to 250,000 distinct CDR3 sequences. The ten largest make up approximately 1.6% of the sample.

The germline V gene yields SGHRS for CDR1 and YFSETQ for CDR2. The CDR3 contains 15 residues, cysteine and phenylalanine counted. The DNA is unrecorded. Rearrangement joined TRBV5-1 to TRBJ2-3; TCRdb's D gene call, TRBD1, goes unchecked for lack of DNA. This receptor was obtained from a human donor with ulcerative colitis or Crohn's disease, or a healthy co-twin of an affected twin (not recorded which). The specimen sequenced was blood. CDR3 reads: CASSLGGQFTDTQYF.